This T cell receptor (beta chain) was recorded in a study of cytomegalovirus exposure and HLA in healthy donors. Findings and limits, study-wide: Further analysis, carried out later, found HLA-associated TCR beta chains more clonally expanded than equally common other chains. Follow-up analysis later connected one missense variant in DCLRE1C with trimming of TCR beta V- and J-genes.

In the PCR, 60 Vbeta and 13 Jbeta primers were used. The data were produced by immunoSEQ multiplex PCR, yet TCRdb's version contains in-frame clones alone and is incomplete. The table has roughly 93,000 clones, around 80% seen once; the top ten hold 8% to 9%. This clone showed up just a few times. Its antigen is currently unknown. The ends were cut back, 5 bases at V and 1 base at J, with 15 bases in the middle. The CDR3 extends over 16 amino acids. CDR1 and CDR2 (germline): SGDLS, YYNGEE. These donors, healthy bone marrow donors, were studied. Recording of this donor's CMV serostatus was not done. The chain has TRBV9 and TRBJ2-2; possibly TRBD2 for D (6 bases). The origin of this receptor is a human donor in good health. Sequenced sample: PBMCs. The CDR3 DNA sequence: TGTGCCAGCAGTGTCACCGGGACTGGGAACACCGGGGAGCTGTTTTTT. Translation gives CASSVTGTGNTGELFF.